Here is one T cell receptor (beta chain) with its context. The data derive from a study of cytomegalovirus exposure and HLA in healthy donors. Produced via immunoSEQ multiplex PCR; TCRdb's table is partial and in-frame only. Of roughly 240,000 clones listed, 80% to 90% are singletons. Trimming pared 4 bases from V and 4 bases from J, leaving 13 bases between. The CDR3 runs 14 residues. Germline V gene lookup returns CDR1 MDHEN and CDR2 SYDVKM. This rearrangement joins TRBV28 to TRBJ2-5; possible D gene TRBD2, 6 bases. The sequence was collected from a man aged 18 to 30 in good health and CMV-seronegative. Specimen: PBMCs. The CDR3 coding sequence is TGTGCCAGCAGTTGGGGAATGCGGGGAGAGACCCAGTACTTC. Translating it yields CASSWGMRGETQYF.